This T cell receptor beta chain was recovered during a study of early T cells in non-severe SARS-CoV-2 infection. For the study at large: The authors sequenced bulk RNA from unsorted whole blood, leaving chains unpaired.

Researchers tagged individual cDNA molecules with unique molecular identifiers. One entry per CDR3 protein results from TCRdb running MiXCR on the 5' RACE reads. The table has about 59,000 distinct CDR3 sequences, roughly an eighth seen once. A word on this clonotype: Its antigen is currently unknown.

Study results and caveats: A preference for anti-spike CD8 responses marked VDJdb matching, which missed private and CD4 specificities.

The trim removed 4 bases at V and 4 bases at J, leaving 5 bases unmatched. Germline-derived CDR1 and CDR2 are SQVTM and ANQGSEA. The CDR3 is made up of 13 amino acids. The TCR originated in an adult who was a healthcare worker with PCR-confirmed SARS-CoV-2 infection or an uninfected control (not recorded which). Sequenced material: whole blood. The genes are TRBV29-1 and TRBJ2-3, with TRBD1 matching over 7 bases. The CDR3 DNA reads TGCAGCGTTGCGAACAGGGGCGCAGATACGCAGTATTTT. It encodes CSVANRGADTQYF.